The 7 T cell receptor beta chains presented below share a single source sample, sequenced in a study of shared clonotypes between healthy human individuals. The protocol was immunoSEQ multiplex PCR, while the TCRdb copy is restricted to in-frame clones and leaves out a portion. The sample includes some 1 million clones, about 80% of them seen just once. Material for sequencing was memory CD4+ T cells sorted from blood. Subset in this sample: CD45RA-negative fraction. All receptors derive from a man in his late teens or twenties in good health.

The rearrangement uses TRBV27 and TRBJ1-2, with D possibly being TRBD1 (6 bases). This CDR3 is built from 15 residues. V lost 3 bases and J lost 5, with 16 bases in between. The germline V gene encodes CDR1 MNHEY and CDR2 SMNVEV (reference sequence). The CDR3, as DNA: TGTGCCAGCAGTTTCTACCCGGGAGGACAGTATGGCTACACCTTC. Amino acids: CASSFYPGGQYGYTF.

With regard to this clone: Relative to the germline gene, one junction end is altered; a read error may explain this. The V and J genes are TRBV10-2 and TRBJ1-1; D is ambiguous. This CDR3 is 13 amino acids long. Germline CDR1 is WSHSY and CDR2 is SAAADI. Written as DNA, the CDR3 is TGCGCCAGCGGTGACCGGATGAACACTGAAGCTTTCTTT. Protein product: CASGDRMNTEAFF.

This chain connects TRBV11-1 to TRBJ1-6; D uncertain. Germline V lookup: CDR1 SGHAT, CDR2 FQDESV (reference sequence). CDR3 size: 13 residues. V lost 1 base and J 10 bases, leaving 8 bases between the germline ends. CDR3 DNA: TGTGCCAGCAGCTTAGATGGGAAATCACCCCTCCACTTT. This gives the protein CASSLDGKSPLHF.

Comments on this clone: The sample holds other DNA sequences that translate to the same CDR3. The V call is TRBV9, the J call TRBJ2-5; D might be TRBD2 (7 bases). V lost 1 base and J lost 3, with 10 bases in between. The CDR3 extends over 14 amino acids. Germline V gene sequence: CDR1 SGDLS, CDR2 YYNGEE. This CDR3 is CASSVSGGKETQYF. DNA of the CDR3: TGTGCCAGCAGCGTATCGGGGGGCAAAGAGACCCAGTACTTC.

The chain is built from TRBV5-1 and TRBJ1-6; possibly TRBD1 for D (6 bases). Germline V CDR1 and CDR2: SGHRS, YFSETQ. The CDR3 covers 14 residues. Trimming left V 2 bases short and J 7 bases short, with 10 bases between. This chain's CDR3 is CASSFAGENSPLHF. The DNA for the CDR3 is TGCGCCAGCAGCTTCGCAGGGGAGAATTCACCCCTCCACTTT.

This clone was observed a single time. The chain couples TRBV25-1 to TRBJ1-4; D not resolved. CDR3 size: 12 residues. From germline, CDR1 is MGHDK and CDR2 SYGVNS. Trimming took off 1 base at V and 8 bases at J, with 5 bases between the two ends. The CDR3 coding sequence is TGTGCCAGCAGTGAATCCTTCGAAAAACTGTTTTTT. It encodes CASSESFEKLFF.

This clone showed up just a few times. The V call is TRBV2, the J call TRBJ1-5; 7 bases align to TRBD1. J was trimmed by 0 bases and V by 6 bases; bases with no gene match: 11. Germline V gene lookup returns CDR1 SNHLY and CDR2 FYNNEI. The CDR3 covers 17 residues. The CDR3 spells CASSSGQNLYSNQPQHF. The CDR3 bases are TGTGCCAGCAGCTCGGGACAGAATCTCTATAGCAATCAGCCCCAGCATTTT.